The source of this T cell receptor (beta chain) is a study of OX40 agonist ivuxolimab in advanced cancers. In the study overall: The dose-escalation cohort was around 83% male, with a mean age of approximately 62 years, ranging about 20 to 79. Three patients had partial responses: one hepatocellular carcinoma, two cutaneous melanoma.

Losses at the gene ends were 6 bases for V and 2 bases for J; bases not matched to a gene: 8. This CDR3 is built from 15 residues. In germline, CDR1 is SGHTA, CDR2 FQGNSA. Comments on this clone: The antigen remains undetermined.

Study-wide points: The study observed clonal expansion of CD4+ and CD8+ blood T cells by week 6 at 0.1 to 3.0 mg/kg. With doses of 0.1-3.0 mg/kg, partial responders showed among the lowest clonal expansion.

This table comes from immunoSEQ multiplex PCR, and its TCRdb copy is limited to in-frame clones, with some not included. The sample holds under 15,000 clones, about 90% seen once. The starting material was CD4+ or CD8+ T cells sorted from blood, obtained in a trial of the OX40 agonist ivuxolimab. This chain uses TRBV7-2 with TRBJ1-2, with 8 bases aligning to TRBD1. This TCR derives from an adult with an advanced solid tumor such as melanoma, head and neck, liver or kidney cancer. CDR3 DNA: TGTGCCAGCAGTATTGGACAGGGAGGAAACTATGGCTACACCTTC. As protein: CASSIGQGGNYGYTF.